The clone carrying this TCR beta chain was detected a few times. This sample is drawn from a study of T-cell memory formation after mild COVID-19. Study-wide background: TCR clusters were mostly confined to one donor each.

TCRdb used MiXCR to reprocess the 5' RACE reads, holding one entry per CDR3 protein. The sample comprises roughly 300,000 distinct CDR3 sequences, about 16% of which are singletons, and roughly 23% rests with the top ten. The CDR3 spans 17 residues. The source is a man younger than 30 who had mild COVID-19 (a few samples of this study predate the infection). Cell type and time point are not known. The chain links TRBV21-1 to TRBJ2-2; the table's D gene call, TRBD1, was not cross checked with the DNA. TRBV21-1 is a recognized pseudogene. The sample taken for sequencing was PBMCs or a T cell subset sorted from them (not recorded which). The CDR3 reads CASSKNIGRGNTGELFF. The DNA of the CDR3 is TGTGCCAGCAGCAAAAACATCGGCAGGGGTAACACCGGGGAGCTGTTTTTT.